Sequencing of this T cell receptor (beta chain) was carried out in a study of T cells in Graves' hyperthyroidism and ophthalmopathy. Findings and caveats of the study: The model identified upcoming ophthalmopathy a median 6.5 months ahead of onset. Blood samples included most of the expanded thyroid clonotypes exceeding 0.001.

Reasons for excluding patients were uncontrolled infection, other autoimmune disease, pregnancy or lactation. RNA transcripts served as the template for amplifying TCR beta CDR3 regions. In the first-round RT-PCR of the TCR CDR3, the HTBI primer set was used. TCRdb reprocessed the multiplex PCR reads via MiXCR and lists one record per CDR3 protein. The sample holds about 610,000 distinct CDR3 sequences, about 15% seen once. In this sample, this clonotype turned up many times. No antigen is known for it. At one end, the junction sequence differs from germline, possibly due to a read error. The sample taken for sequencing was blood. The TCR was taken from a woman between 35 and 50 years old with Graves' ophthalmopathy.

The CDR3 nucleotides are TGTGCCGGCAGTTCCTGGACCCTGAACACTGAAGCTTTCTTT. This sequence encodes CAGSSWTLNTEAFF. The V gene is TRBV28, the J gene TRBJ1-1; D unresolved. Germline V CDR1 and CDR2: MDHEN, SYDVKM. The CDR3 runs to 14 residues.